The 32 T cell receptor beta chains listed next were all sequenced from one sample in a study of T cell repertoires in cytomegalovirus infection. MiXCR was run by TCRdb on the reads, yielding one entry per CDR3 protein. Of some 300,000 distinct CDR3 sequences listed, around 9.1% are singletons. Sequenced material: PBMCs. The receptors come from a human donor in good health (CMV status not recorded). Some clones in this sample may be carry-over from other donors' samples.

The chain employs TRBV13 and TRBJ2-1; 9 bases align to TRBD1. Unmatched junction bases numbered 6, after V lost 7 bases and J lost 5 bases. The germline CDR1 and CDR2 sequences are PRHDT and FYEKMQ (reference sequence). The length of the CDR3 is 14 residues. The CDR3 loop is CASIRTGEDNEQFF. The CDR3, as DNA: TGTGCCAGCATCCGGACAGGGGAGGACAATGAGCAGTTCTTC.

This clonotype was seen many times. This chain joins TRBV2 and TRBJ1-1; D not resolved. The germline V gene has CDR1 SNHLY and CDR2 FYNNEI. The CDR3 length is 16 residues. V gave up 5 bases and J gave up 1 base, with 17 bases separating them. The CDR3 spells CASSWEGILANTEAFF. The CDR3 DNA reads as TGTGCCAGCAGTTGGGAAGGCATTCTTGCGAACACTGAAGCTTTCTTT.

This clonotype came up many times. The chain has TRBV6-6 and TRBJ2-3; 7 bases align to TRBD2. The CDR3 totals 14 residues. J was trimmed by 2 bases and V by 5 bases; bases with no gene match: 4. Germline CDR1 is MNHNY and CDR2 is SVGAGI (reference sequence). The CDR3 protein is CASSSGDLTDTQYF. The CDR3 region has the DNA TGTGCCAGCAGTAGCGGGGACCTCACAGATACGCAGTATTTT.

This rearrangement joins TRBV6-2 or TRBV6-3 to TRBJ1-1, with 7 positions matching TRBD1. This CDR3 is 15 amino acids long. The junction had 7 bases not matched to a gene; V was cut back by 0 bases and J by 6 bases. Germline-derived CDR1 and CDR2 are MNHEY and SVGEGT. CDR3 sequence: CASSYSRQGYAEAFF. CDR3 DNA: TGTGCCAGCAGTTACTCGAGACAGGGCTATGCTGAAGCTTTCTTT.

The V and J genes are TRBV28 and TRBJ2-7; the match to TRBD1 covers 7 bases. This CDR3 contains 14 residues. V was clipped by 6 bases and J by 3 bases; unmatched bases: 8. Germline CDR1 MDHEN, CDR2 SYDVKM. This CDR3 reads CASSPGTAVYEQYV. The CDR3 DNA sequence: TGTGCCAGCAGCCCCGGGACAGCAGTCTACGAGCAGTACGTC.

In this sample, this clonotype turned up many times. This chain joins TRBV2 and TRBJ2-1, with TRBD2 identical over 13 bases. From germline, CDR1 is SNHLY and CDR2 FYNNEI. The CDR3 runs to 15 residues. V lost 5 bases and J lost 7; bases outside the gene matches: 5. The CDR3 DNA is TGTGCCAGCAGTTCTACTAGCGGGGGGGTAAATGAGCAGTTCTTC. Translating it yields CASSSTSGGVNEQFF.

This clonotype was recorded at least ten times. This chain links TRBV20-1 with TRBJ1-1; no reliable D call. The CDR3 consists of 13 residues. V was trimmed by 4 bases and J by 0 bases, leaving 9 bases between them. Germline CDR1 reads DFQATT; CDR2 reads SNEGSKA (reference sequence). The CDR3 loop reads CSATDGVNTEAFF. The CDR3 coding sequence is TGCAGTGCTACGGACGGAGTGAACACTGAAGCTTTCTTT.

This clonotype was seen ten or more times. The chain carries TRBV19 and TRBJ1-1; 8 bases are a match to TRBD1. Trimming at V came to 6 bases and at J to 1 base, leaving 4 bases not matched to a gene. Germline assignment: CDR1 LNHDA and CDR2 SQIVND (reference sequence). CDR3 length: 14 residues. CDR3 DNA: TGTGCCAGTAGCCAGGGGGCGCGGAACACTGAAGCTTTCTTT. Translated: CASSQGARNTEAFF.

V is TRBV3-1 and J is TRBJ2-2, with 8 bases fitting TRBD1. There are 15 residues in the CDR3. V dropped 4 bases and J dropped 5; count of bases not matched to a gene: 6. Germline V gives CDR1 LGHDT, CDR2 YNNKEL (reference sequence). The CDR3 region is CASSPWTGITGELFF. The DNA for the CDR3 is TGTGCCAGCAGCCCGTGGACAGGGATAACCGGGGAGCTGTTTTTT.

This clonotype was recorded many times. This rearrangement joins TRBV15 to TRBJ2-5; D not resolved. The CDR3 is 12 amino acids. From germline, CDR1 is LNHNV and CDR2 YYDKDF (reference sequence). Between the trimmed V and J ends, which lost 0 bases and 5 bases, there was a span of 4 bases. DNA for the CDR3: TGTGCCACCAGCAGAGATCGGGAGACCCAGTACTTC. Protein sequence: CATSRDRETQYF.

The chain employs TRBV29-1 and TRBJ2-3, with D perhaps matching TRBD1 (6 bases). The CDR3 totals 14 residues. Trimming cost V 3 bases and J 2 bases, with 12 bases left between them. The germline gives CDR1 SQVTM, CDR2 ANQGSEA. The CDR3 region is CSVERTATTDTQYF. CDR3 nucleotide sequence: TGCAGCGTTGAGAGGACAGCTACCACAGATACGCAGTATTTT.

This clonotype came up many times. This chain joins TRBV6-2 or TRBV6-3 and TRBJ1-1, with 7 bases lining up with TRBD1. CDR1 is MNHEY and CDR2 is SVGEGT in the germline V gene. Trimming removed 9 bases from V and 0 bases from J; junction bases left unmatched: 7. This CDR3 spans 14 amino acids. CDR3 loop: CASYNRGLNTEAFF. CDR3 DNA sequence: TGTGCCAGTTATAACAGGGGCCTGAACACTGAAGCTTTCTTT.

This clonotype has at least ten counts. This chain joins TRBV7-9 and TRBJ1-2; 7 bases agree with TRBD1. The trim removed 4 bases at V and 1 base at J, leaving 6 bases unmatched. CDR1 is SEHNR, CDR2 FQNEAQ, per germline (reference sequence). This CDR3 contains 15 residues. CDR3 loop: CASSYGGQINYGYTF. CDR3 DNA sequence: TGTGCCAGCAGCTATGGGGGACAGATTAACTATGGCTACACCTTC.

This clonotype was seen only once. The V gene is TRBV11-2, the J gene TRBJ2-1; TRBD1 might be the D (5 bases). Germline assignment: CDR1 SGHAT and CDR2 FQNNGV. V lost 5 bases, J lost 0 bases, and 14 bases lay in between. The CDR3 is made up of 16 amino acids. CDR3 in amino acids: CASSGFRVGSYNEQFF. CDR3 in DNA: TGTGCCAGCAGCGGATTCAGGGTGGGCTCCTACAATGAGCAGTTCTTC.

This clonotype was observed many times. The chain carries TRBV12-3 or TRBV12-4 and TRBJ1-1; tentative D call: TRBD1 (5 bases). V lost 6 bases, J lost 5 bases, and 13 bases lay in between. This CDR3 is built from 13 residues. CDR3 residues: CASSGRERTEAFF. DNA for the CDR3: TGTGCCAGCAGCGGCAGGGAGAGGACTGAAGCTTTCTTT.

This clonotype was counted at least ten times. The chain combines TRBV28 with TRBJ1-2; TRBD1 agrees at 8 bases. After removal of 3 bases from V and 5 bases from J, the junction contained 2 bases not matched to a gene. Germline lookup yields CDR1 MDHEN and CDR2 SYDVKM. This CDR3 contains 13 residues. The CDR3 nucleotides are TGTGCCAGCAGTTTCCGACAGGGGTATGGCTACACCTTC. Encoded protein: CASSFRQGYGYTF.

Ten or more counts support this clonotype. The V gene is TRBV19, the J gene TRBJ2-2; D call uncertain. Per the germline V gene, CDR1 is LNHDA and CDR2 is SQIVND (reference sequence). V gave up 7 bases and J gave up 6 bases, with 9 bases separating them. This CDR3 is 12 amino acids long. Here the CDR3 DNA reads TGTGCCAGTACCATGCTTCCCGGGGAGCTGTTTTTT. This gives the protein CASTMLPGELFF. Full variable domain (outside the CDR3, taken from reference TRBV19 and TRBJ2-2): DGGITQSPKYLFRKEGQNVTLSCEQNLNHDAMYWYRQDPGQGLRLIYYSQIVNDFQKGDIAEGYSVSREKKESFPLTVTSAQKNPTAFYLCASTMLPGELFFGEGSRLTVL.

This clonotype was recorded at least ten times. CDR3 nucleotide sequence: TGTGCCAGCAGTTTATGGGAGCGTCAAGAGACCCAGTACTTC. Translation: CASSLWERQETQYF. The rearrangement links TRBV28 to TRBJ2-5; D is unresolved. CDR3 length equals 14 residues. Germline values: CDR1 MDHEN, CDR2 SYDVKM. Between the trimmed V and J ends, which lost 0 bases and 2 bases, there was a span of 7 bases.

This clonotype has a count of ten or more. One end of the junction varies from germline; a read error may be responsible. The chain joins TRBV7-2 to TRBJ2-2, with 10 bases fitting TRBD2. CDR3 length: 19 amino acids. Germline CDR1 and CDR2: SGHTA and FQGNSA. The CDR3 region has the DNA TGTGCCAGCAGTTTAGGGCCAGCGGGGGGGATATCGAACACCGGGGAGCTGTTTTTT. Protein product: CASSLGPAGGISNTGELFF.

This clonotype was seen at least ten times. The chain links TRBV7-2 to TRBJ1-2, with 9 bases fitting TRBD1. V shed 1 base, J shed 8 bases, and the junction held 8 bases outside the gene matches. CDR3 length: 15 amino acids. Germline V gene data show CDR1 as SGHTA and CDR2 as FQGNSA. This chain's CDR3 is CASSLDGGTGKGYTF. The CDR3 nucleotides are TGTGCCAGCAGCTTAGATGGGGGGACAGGGAAAGGCTACACCTTC.

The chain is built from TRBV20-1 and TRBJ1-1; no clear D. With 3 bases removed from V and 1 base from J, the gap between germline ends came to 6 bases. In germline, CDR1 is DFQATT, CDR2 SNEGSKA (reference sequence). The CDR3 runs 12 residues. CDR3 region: CSASRTNTEAFF. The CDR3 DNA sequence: TGCAGTGCTAGCCGGACGAACACTGAAGCTTTCTTT.

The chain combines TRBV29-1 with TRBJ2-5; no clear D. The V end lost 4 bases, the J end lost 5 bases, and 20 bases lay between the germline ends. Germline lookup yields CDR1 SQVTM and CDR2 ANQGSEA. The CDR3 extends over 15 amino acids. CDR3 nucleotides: TGCAGCGTTGCTGAGCCGATGAGGCGGCCGGAGACCCAGTACTTC. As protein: CSVAEPMRRPETQYF.

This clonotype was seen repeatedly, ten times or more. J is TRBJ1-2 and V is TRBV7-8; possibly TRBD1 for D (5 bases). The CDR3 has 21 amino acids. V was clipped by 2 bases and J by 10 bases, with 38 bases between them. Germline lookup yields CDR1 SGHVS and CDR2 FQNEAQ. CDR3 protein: CASSLRVWGTGDYAGSHDYTF. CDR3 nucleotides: TGTGCCAGCAGCTTAAGAGTTTGGGGCACAGGTGACTATGCGGGCTCCCATGACTACACCTTC.

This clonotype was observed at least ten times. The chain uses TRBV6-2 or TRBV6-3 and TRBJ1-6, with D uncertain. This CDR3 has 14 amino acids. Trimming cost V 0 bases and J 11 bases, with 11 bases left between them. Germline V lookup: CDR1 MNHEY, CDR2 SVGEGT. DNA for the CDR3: TGTGCCAGCAGTTACTCGGACGGATCCGCACCCCTCCACTTT. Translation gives CASSYSDGSAPLHF.

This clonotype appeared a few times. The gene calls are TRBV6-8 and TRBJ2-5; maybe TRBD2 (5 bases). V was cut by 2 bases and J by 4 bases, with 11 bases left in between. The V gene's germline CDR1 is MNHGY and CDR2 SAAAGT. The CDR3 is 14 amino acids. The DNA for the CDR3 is TGTGCCAGCAGTTACCCAGGAGGAGCAGAGACCCAGTACTTC. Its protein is CASSYPGGAETQYF.

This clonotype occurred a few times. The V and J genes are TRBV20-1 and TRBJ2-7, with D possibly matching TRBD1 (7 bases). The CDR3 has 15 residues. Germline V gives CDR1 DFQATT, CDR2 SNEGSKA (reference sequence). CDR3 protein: CSAGGSEGFIYEQYF. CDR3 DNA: TGCAGCGCAGGGGGGAGCGAGGGGTTCATCTACGAGCAGTACTTC.

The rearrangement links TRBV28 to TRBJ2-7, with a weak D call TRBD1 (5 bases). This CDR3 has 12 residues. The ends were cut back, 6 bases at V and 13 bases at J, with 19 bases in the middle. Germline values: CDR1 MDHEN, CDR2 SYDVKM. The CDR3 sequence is CASRQPTGFLYV. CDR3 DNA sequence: TGTGCCAGCAGACAACCTACAGGATTTCTCTACGTC.

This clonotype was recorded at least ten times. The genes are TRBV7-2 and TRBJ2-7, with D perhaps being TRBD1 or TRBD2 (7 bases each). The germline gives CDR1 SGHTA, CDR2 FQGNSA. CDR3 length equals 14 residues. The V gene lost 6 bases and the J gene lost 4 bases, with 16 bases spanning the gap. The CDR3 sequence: CASRGGGSLYEQYF. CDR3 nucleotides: TGTGCCAGCAGGGGAGGGGGCAGTTTGTACGAGCAGTACTTC.

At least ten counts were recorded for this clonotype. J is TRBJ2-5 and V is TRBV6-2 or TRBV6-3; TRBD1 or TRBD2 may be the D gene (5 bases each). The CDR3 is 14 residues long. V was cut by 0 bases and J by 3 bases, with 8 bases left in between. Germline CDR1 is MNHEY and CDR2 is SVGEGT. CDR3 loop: CASSYSGRKETQYF. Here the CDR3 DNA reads TGTGCCAGCAGTTACTCGGGACGGAAAGAGACCCAGTACTTC.

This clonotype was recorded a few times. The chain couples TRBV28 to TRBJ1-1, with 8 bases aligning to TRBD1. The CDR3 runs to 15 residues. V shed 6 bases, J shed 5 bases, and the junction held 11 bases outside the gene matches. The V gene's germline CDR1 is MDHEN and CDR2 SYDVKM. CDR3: CASRSQGAGGTEAFF. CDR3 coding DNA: TGTGCCAGCAGATCCCAGGGGGCCGGGGGGACTGAAGCTTTCTTT. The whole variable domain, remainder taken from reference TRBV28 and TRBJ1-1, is DVKVTQSSRYLVKRTGEKVFLECVQDMDHENMFWYRQDPGLGLRLIYFSYDVKMKEKGDIPEGYSVSREKKERFSLILESASTNQTSMYLCASRSQGAGGTEAFFGQGTRLTVV.

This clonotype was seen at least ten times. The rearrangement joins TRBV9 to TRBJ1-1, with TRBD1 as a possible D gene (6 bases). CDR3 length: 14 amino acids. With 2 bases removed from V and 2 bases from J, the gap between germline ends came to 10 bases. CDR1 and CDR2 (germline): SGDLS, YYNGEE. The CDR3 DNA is TGTGCCAGCAGCGTTCGACAGGCTAACACTGAAGCTTTCTTT. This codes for CASSVRQANTEAFF.

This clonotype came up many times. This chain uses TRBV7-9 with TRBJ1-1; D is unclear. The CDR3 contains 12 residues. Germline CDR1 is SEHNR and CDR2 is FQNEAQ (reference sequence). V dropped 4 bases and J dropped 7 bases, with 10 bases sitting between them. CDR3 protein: CASSSRGSEAFF. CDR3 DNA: TGTGCCAGCAGCTCGCGGGGTAGTGAAGCTTTCTTT.